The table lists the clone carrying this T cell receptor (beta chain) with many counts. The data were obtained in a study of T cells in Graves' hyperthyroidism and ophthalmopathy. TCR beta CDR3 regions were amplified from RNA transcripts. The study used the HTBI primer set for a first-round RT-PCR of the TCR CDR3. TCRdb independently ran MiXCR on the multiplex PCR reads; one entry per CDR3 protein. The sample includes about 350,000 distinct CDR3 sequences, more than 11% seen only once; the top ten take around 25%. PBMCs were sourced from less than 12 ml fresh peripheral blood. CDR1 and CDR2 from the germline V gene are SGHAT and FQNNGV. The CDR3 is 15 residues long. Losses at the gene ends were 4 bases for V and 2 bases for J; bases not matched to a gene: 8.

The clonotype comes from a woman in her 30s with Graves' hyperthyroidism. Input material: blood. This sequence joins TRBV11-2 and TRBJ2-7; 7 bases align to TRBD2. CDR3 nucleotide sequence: TGTGCCAGCAGCTCCTCTAGCGGAGGGGCCTACGAGCAGTACTTC. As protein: CASSSSSGGAYEQYF.